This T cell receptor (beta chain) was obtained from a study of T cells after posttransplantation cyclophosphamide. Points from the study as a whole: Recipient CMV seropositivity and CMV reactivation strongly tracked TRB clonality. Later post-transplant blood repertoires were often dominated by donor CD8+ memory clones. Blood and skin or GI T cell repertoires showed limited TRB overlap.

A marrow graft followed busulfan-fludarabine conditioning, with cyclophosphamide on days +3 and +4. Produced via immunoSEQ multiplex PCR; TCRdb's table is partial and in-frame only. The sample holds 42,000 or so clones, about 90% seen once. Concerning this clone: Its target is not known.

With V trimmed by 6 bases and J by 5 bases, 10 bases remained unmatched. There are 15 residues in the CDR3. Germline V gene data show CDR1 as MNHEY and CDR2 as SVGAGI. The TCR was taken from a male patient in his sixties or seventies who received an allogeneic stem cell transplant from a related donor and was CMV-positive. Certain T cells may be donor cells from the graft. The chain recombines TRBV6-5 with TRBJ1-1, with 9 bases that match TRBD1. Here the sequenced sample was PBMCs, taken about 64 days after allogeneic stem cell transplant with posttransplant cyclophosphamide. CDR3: CASSRWTGERTEAFF. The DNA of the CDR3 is TGTGCCAGCAGCCGCTGGACAGGGGAACGTACTGAAGCTTTCTTT.